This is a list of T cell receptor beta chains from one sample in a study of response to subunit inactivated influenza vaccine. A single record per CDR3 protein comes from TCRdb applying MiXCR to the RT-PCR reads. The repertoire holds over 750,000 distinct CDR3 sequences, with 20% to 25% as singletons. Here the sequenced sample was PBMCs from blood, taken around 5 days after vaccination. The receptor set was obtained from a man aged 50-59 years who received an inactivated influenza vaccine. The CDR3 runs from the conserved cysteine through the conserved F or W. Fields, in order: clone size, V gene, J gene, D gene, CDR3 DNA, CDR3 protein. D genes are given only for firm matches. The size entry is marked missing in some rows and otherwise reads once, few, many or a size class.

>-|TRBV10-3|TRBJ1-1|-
TGTGCCATCAGTGGACAGTTGAACACTGAAGCTTTCTTT
CAISGQLNTEAFF
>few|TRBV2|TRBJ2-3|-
TGTGCCAGCAGTGAATCCGCGCCCTGGGAGCTGGGGGATACGCAGTATTTT
CASSESAPWELGDTQYF
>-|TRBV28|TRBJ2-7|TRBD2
TGTGCCAGCAGTTTAGAGACTAGCGGGAGGTCACGGTGGGCCTACGAGCAGTACTTC
CASSLETSGRSRWAYEQYF
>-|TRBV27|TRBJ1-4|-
TGTGCCAGCAGCCCGGACGGTCGAACAAATGAAAAACTGTTTTTT
CASSPDGRTNEKLFF
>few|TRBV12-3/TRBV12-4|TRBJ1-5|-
TGTGCCAGCAGTTCCGGACAGCAAAATCAGCCCCAGCATTTT
CASSSGQQNQPQHF
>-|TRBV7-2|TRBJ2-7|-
TGTGCCAGCAGCTTAGGCAGGGGAGGGAGCTCCTACGAGCAGTACTTC
CASSLGRGGSSYEQYF
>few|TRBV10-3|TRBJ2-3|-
TGTGCCATCAGTGAGTCGATTCTACCTATGGCGAAAGCTAGCACAGATACGCAGTATTTT
CAISESILPMAKASTDTQYF
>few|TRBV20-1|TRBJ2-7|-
TGCAGTGCTAGACAAGCAGGTACCCGACTAGTCTACGAGCAGTACTTC
CSARQAGTRLVYEQYF
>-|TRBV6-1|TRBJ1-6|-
TGTGCCAGCCAGCCTCTCCGATATAATTCACCCCTCCACTTT
CASQPLRYNSPLHF
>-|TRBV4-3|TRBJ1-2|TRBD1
TGCGCCAGCAGCCAAGAATTTGGGGGGACCAGGGGGTATGGCTACTCCTTC
CASSQEFGGTRGYGYSF
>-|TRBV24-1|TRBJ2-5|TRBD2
TGTGCCACCAGTGTCCTCGGGACTAGCGGGAAAGAGACCCAGTACTTC
CATSVLGTSGKETQYF
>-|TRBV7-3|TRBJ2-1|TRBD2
TGTGCCAGCAGCTTAAGCCCGGGAGGATACAATGAGCAGTTCTTC
CASSLSPGGYNEQFF
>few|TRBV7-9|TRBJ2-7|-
TGTGCCAGCACCTACCCCGGGGGTTACGAGCAGTACTTC
CASTYPGGYEQYF
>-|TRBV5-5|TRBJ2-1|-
TGTGCCAGCAGTCTGAGGCTGAGCTCCTACAATGAGCAGTTCTTC
CASSLRLSSYNEQFF
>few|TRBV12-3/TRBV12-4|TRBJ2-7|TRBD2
TGTGCCAGCAGGCCTACTAGCGGGAGCTCCAAGCAGTACTTC
CASRPTSGSSKQYF
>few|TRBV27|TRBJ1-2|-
TGTGCCAGCCGGGACGGCTTGGGGGGCTACACCTTC
CASRDGLGGYTF
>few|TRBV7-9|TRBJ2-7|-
TGTGCCAGCAGCTTTGGGGTCACCGAGCAGTACTTC
CASSFGVTEQYF
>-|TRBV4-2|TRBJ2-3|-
TGTGCCAGCAGCGGGGGAGAGGGGCTATTTGCAGATACGCAGTATTTT
CASSGGEGLFADTQYF
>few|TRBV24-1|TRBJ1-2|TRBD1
TGTGCCACCAGACAGGGGGCGGGCGGCTACACCTTC
CATRQGAGGYTF
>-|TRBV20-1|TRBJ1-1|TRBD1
TGCAGTGCTAGAGCAGGGGGCGAGGCTGAAGCTTTCTTT
CSARAGGEAEAFF
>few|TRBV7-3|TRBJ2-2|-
TGTGCCAGCAGCTCCGAGACCACCGGGGAGCTGTTTTTT
CASSSETTGELFF
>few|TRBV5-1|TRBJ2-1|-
TGCGCCAGCAGCGAGACAACGCGTGCTTACAATGAGCAGTTCTTC
CASSETTRAYNEQFF
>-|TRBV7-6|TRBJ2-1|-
TGTGCCAGCAGCTCCAACTATAGAGGGGTCCAGGGTGAGCAGTTCTTC
CASSSNYRGVQGEQFF
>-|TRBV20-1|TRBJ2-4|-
TGCAGTGCTTTACTAGCCCGGGGTTCCAAAAACATTCAGTACTTC
CSALLARGSKNIQYF
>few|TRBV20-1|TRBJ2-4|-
TGCAGTGCTAGGGACGGCCGGGGAGACATTCAGTACTTC
CSARDGRGDIQYF
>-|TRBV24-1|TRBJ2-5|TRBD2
TGTGCCACCAGTGACTCCTGGCGGGGGGGCCTCTATGAGACCCAGTACTTC
CATSDSWRGGLYETQYF
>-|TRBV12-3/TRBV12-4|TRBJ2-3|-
TGTGCCAGCAACGACGTAAGAGGGGCGCATGGTTCCTTCTACACAGATACGCAGTATTTT
CASNDVRGAHGSFYTDTQYF
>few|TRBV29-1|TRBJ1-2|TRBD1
TGCAGCGTCAGGACAGGGCTCAGTAACTATGGCTACACCTTC
CSVRTGLSNYGYTF
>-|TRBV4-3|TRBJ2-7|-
TGCGCCAGCAGCCAAGAATTTGGCCCCTACGAGCAGTACTTC
CASSQEFGPYEQYF
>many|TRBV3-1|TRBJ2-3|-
TGTGCCAGCAGCCATCTAGCATGGTTGGGAAGCACAGATACGCAGTATTTT
CASSHLAWLGSTDTQYF
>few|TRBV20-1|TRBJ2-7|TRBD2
TGCAGTGCTAGTCGGCTAGCGGGTGCCTCCTACGAGCAGTACTTC
CSASRLAGASYEQYF
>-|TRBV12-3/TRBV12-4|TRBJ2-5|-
TGTGCCAGCAGTTTAACCGCCCGAGGGACAGAGACCCAGTACTTC
CASSLTARGTETQYF
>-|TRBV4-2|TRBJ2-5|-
TGTGCCAGCAGCCAAGTTCCTTGGGGGGCGGAGACCCAGTACTTC
CASSQVPWGAETQYF
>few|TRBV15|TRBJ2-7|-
TGTGCCACCAGCAGAGAACGACCGCCCTACGAGCAGTACTTC
CATSRERPPYEQYF
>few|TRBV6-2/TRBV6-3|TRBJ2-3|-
TGTGCCAGCGCATCCACCACAGATACGCAGTATTTT
CASASTTDTQYF
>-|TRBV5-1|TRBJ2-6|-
TGCGCCAGCAGCTTGGGTCGTGGGGCCAACGTCCTGACTTTC
CASSLGRGANVLTF
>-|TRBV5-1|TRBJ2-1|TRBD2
TGCGCCAGCAGCTTGGATCCAGCGGGAGCCTACAATGAGCAGTTCTTC
CASSLDPAGAYNEQFF